The present entry profiles one TCR beta chain with its context. What it binds is unknown. Assay used: immunoSEQ multiplex PCR; TCRdb lists only in-frame clones, some missing. Of under 2.5 million clones detected, under 95% appear once; the ten largest clones hold about 0.41%. This sample stems from a study of shared clonotypes between healthy human individuals. Overall study: Each donor had three CD4 naive, three CD4 memory, two CD8 naive and one CD8 memory plate.

Study observations and caveats: An effect of sequencing depth on clonotype sharing among donors was expected. Sorted-subset sequencing was shown by rarefaction to be incomplete despite large depth. Larger estimated richness was generally seen in naive subsets than in memory subsets.

CDR3 length: 14 residues. Germline V gene data show CDR1 as SNHLY and CDR2 as FYNNEI. Trimming removed 3 bases at V and 4 bases at J, with 13 bases between. The receptor comes from a man younger than 30 in good health. Some clones in this sample may be carry-over from other donors' samples. Sequenced sample: naive CD4+ T cells from PBMCs. Regarding subset: CD45RA+ positively selected. This rearrangement joins TRBV2 to TRBJ2-7; tentative D call: TRBD1 (7 bases). The CDR3 DNA is TGTGCCAGCAGTGATCAGGGGGGCGGGTACGAGCAGTACTTC. Its translation is CASSDQGGGYEQYF.